The source of this TCR beta chain is a study of blood T cell repertoires in COVID-19. TCRdb keeps only in-frame clones here, not all; method: immunoSEQ multiplex PCR. The repertoire has about 280,000 clones, around 84% of them found once; the top ten carry around 5%. Germline CDR1 reads LGHNA; CDR2 reads YNFKEQ. CDR3 size: 19 residues. V lost 2 bases, J lost 2 bases, and 13 bases stayed unmatched. The origin of this receptor is a man aged 35 to 55 who had been exposed to COVID-19. Material for sequencing was PBMCs or T cells enriched from blood (not recorded which). J is TRBJ2-7 and V is TRBV4-2; 12 bases match TRBD2. CDR3 nucleotide sequence: TGTGCCAGCAGCCAAAACTTAGGCGGGACTAGCGGGTACACCTACGAGCAGTACTTC. Translating it yields CASSQNLGGTSGYTYEQYF.